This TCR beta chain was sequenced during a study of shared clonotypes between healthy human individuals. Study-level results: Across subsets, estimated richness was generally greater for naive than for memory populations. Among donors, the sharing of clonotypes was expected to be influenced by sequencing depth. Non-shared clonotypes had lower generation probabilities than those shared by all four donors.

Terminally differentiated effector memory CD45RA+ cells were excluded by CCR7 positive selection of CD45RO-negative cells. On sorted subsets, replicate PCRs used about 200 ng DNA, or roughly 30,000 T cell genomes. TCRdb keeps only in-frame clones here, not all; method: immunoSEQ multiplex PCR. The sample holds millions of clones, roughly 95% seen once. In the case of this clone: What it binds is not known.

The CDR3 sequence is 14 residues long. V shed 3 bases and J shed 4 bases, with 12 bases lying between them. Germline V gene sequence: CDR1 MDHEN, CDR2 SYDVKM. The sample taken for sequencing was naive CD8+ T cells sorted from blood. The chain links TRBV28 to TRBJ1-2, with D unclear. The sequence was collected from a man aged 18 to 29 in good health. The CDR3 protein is CASSFGIGSYGYTF. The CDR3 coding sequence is TGTGCCAGCAGTTTTGGTATTGGATCCTATGGCTACACCTTC.